This TCR beta chain was sequenced in a study of blood T cells in healthy people across ages. In regard to this clonotype: Its antigen remains unidentified.

Findings of the study overall: Per million T cells, TCR beta diversity dropped roughly linearly as age increased. Total diversity from one million sequenced T cells was likely underestimated.

This CDR3 is 15 amino acids long. Trimming took off 4 bases at V and 0 bases at J, with 11 bases between the two ends. Germline loops: CDR1 MDHEN, CDR2 SYDVKM. A J-beta primer mix and a sample-barcoded 5' primer were used in a second PCR of about 7 to 11 cycles. MiXCR was run by TCRdb on the 5' RACE reads, yielding one entry per CDR3 protein. This sample carries almost 300,000 distinct CDR3 sequences, roughly a quarter of them seen once, and the ten largest clones take 29%. The sequenced sample consisted of blood. The rearrangement uses TRBV28 and TRBJ2-3; D perhaps matches TRBD2 (5 bases). The clonotype comes from a woman between 65 and 79 years old in good health. This CDR3 reads CASSSIARSTDTQYF. The CDR3 bases are TGTGCCAGCAGTTCTATAGCGAGAAGCACAGATACGCAGTATTTT.